This TCR beta chain was observed in a study of T cell responses to AZD1222 COVID-19 vaccine. In the study overall: Second doses were pooled across both intervals (about 4 or about 12 weeks). Study outcomes and limitations: It should be noted that donors were predominantly white British and more often female, and clonal diversity was possibly underestimated. Only 5 or 6 people who got AZD1222 tested seropositive at baseline.

Looked up from germline, CDR1 is SGHNT and CDR2 is YENEEA. CDR3 length: 14 amino acids. The V and J ends lost 1 base and 10 bases respectively, with 16 bases between them. A word on this clone: Its cognate antigen is unknown.

The table came from immunoSEQ multiplex PCR; TCRdb's copy has only in-frame clones and leaves some out. The sample lists 75,000 to 90,000 clones; roughly 85% were seen once. The sample here was peripheral blood, taken on day 0 of AZD1222 vaccination. The rearrangement joins TRBV11-3 to TRBJ1-1, with D uncertain. The receptor was derived from an adult in good health. The CDR3 sequence: CASSLGVGDRVAFF. The DNA for the CDR3 is TGTGCCAGCAGCTTAGGCGTCGGGGATAGAGTAGCTTTCTTT. The full variable domain, completed using reference TRBV11-3 and TRBJ1-1, is EAGVVQSPRYKIIEKKQPVAFWCNPISGHNTLYWYLQNLGQGPELLIRYENEEAVDDSQLPKDRFSAERLKGVDSTLKIQPAELGDSAVYLCASSLGVGDRVAFFGQGTRLTVV.